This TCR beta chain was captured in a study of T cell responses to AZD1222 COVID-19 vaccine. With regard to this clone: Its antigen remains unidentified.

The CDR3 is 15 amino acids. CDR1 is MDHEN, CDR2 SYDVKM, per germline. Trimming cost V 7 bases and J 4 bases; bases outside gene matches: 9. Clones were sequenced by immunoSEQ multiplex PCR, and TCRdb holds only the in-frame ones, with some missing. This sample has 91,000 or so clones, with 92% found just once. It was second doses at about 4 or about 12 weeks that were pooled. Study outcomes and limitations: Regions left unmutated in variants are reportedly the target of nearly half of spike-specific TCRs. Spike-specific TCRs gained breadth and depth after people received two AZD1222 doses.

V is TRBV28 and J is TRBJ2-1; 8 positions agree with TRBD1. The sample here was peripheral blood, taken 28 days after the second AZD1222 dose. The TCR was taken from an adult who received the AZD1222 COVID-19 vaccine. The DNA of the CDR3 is TGTGCCAGCATAAAGCAGGGGGCGAGATACAATGAGCAGTTCTTC. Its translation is CASIKQGARYNEQFF.